Shown below are 2 T cell receptor beta chains from a single sample sequenced in a study of blood T cell repertoires in COVID-19 (dated by TCRdb to 2018 to 2021). The library was generated by the immunoSEQ multiplex PCR assay. TCRdb stores this immuneACCESS table with in-frame sequences only. Part of the clones is absent; in the studies checked, under half of the shortfall reflects unresolved V genes, and no reason is known for the rest. The sample contains 95,000 to 150,000 clones, roughly 84% of them found a single time. About 4% of the sample belongs to the ten largest clones. Sequencing input: PBMCs or T cells enriched from blood (not recorded which). These receptors were collected from a young woman who had recovered from COVID-19.

This clone was found a few times. The chain links TRBV14 to TRBJ1-1; D is possibly TRBD1 (5 bases). The CDR3 totals 14 residues. V lost 1 base and J 0 bases, leaving 6 bases between the germline ends. Germline V gene data show CDR1 as SGHDN and CDR2 as FVKESK. CDR3 nucleotides: TGTGCCAGCAGCCAAGCAGGGATGAACACTGAAGCTTTCTTT. Encoded protein: CASSQAGMNTEAFF.

The J gene is TRBJ2-7, the V gene TRBV6-1; the D is unclear. This CDR3 region has 14 residues. Germline CDR1 and CDR2: MNHNS and SASEGT. Trimming cost V 1 base and J 5 bases, with 12 bases left between them. The CDR3 DNA is TGTGCCAGCAGTGAAGGGATGGAGTCCCACGAGCAGTACTTC. Protein product: CASSEGMESHEQYF.